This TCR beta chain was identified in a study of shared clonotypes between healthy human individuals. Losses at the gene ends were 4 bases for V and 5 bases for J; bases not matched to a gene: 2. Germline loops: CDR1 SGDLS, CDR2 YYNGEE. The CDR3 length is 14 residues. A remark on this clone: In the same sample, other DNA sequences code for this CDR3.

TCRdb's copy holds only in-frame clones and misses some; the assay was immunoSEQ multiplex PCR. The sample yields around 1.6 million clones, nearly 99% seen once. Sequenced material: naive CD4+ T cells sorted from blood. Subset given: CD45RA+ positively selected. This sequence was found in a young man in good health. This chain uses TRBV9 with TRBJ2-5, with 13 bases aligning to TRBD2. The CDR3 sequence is CASSTGLAGETQYF. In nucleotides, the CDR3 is TGTGCCAGCAGCACGGGACTAGCGGGGGAGACCCAGTACTTC.